The T cell receptor (beta chain) described here comes from a study of T cell responses to AZD1222 COVID-19 vaccine. Findings of the study overall: Most donors were white British and more were female, and clonal diversity was possibly underestimated.

The CDR3 totals 13 residues. Germline lookup yields CDR1 MDHEN and CDR2 SYDVKM. V trimming: 1 base; J trimming: 7 bases; junction bases outside the gene matches: 1. Libraries were prepared by immunoSEQ multiplex PCR; TCRdb keeps only in-frame clonotypes and omits some of them. The data hold about 100,000 clones, with about 88% observed a single time. Regarding this clone: No antigen is known for it.

The receptor's source is an adult in good health. Sequenced here: peripheral blood, sampled on day 0 of AZD1222 vaccination. The rearrangement uses TRBV28 and TRBJ2-1; 7 bases match TRBD2. The CDR3 is CASSLYGGNEQFF. CDR3 bases: TGTGCCAGCAGTTTATACGGGGGGAATGAGCAGTTCTTC.